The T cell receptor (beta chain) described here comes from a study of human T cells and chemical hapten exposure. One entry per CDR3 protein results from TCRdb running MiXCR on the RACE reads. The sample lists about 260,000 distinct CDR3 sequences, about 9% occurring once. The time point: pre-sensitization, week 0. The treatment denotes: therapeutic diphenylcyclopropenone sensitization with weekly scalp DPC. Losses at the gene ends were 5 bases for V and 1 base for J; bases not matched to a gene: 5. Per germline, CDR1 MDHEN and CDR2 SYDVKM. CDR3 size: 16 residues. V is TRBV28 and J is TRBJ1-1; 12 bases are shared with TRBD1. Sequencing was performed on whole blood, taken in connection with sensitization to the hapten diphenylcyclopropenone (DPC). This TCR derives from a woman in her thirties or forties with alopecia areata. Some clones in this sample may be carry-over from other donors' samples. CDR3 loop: CASSLGQGAWNTEAFF. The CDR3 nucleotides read TGTGCCAGCAGTCTGGGACAGGGGGCTTGGAACACTGAAGCTTTCTTT.